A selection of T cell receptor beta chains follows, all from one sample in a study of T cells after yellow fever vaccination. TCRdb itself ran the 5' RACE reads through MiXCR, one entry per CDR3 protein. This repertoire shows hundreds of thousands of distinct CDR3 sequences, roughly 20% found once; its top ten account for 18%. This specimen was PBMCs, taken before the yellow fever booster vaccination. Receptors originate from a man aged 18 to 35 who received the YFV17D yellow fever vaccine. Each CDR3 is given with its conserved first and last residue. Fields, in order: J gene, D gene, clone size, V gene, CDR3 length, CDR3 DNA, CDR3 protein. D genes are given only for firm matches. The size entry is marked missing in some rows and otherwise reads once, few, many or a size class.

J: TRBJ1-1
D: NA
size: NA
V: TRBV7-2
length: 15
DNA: TGTGCCAGCAGCTCACAAGGCCCTCCGAACACTGAAGCTTTCTTT
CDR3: CASSSQGPPNTEAFF

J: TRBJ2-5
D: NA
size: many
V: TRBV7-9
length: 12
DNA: TGTGCCAGCAGCTTGCTGCGAGAGACCCAGTACTTC
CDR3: CASSLLRETQYF

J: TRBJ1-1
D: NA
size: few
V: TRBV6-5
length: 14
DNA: TGTGCCAGCAGTTTTCTGGGCCCAACAGGGGAAGCTTTCTTT
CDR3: CASSFLGPTGEAFF

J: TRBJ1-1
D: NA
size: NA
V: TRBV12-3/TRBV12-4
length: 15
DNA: TGTGCCAGCAGCCCTCACATGGGGATGAACACTGAAGCTTTCTTT
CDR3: CASSPHMGMNTEAFF

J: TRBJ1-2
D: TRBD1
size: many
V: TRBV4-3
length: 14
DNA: TGCGCCAGCAGCCAAGAGGCCGGGACAGGAGGCTACACCTTC
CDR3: CASSQEAGTGGYTF

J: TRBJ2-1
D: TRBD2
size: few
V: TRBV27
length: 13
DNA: TGTGCCAGCAGTCCAGCGGGGTACAATGAGCAGTTCTTC
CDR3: CASSPAGYNEQFF

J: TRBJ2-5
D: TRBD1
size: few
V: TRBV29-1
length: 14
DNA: TGCAGCGTGGGCCGTACAGGGGGCGCGGGGACCCAGTACTTC
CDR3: CSVGRTGGAGTQYF

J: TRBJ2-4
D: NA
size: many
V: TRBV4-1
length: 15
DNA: TGCGCCAGCAGCCAAGATCTGACCTTTAAAAACATTCAGTACTTC
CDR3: CASSQDLTFKNIQYF

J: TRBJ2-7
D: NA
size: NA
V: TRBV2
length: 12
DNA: TGTGCCAGCAGTGAAAGGTTCTGGGAGCAGTACTTC
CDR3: CASSERFWEQYF

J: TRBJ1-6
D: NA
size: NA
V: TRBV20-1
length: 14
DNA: TGCAGTGCTCGAGGGACCCCCGGGAATTCACCCCTCCACTTT
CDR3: CSARGTPGNSPLHF

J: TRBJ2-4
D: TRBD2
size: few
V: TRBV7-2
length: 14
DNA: TGTGCCAGCAGCCGGGCCCCTAGCGGGGACATTCAGTACTTC
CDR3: CASSRAPSGDIQYF

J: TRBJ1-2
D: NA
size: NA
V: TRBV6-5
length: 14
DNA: TGTGCCAGCAGGGAACAGGGATCAAACTATGGCTACACCTTC
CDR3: CASREQGSNYGYTF

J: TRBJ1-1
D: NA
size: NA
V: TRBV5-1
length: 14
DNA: TGCGCCAGCAAGGGAGCGGTTTTGAACACTGAAGCTTTCTTT
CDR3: CASKGAVLNTEAFF

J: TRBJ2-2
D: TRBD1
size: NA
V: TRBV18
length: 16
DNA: TGTGCCAGCTCACCCCGACAGGGGGACAACACCGGGGAGCTGTTTTTT
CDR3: CASSPRQGDNTGELFF

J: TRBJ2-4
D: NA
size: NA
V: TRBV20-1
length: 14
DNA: TGCAGTGCGTCAAATCCCCGGGCCAAAAACATTCAGTACTTC
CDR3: CSASNPRAKNIQYF

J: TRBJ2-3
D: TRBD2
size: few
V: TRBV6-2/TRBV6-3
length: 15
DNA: TGTGCCAGCAGAGACCTAGCGGGGGGCCAGGATACGCAGTATTTT
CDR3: CASRDLAGGQDTQYF

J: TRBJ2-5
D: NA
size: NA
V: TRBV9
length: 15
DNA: TGTGCCAGCAGCGTAGCCCGGGGGACCCAAGAGACCCAGTACTTC
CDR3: CASSVARGTQETQYF

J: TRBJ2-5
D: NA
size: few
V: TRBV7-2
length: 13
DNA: TGTGCCAGCAGCACCCGCGGGGAAGAGACCCAGTACTTC
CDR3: CASSTRGEETQYF

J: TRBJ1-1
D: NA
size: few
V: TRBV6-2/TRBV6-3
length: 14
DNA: TGTGCCAGCACCTACGGAGGCAGCTCCACTGAAGCTTTCTTT
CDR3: CASTYGGSSTEAFF

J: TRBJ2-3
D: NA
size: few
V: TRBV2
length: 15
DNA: TGTGCCAGCAGTGAAGGACTGGCGGGACCAGATACGCAGTATTTT
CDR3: CASSEGLAGPDTQYF

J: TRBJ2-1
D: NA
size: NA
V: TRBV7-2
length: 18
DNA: TGTGCCAGCAGCTTAGCGACTTTTTCGCTTGTGGGGCGCGATGAGCAGTTCTTC
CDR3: CASSLATFSLVGRDEQFF

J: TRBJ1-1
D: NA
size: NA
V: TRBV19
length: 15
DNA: TGTGCCAGTAAAAGTATCGGGGTGGGTGCGAGTGAAGCTTTCTTT
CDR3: CASKSIGVGASEAFF

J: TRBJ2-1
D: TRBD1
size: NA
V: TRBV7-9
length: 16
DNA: TGTGCCAGCAGCAAATCCAGGGGGCCGGGGGACGATGAGCAGTTCTTC
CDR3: CASSKSRGPGDDEQFF

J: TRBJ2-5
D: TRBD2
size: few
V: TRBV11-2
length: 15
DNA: TGTGCCAGCAGCGTTAGCGGGGGGCGACAAGAGACCCAGTACTTC
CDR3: CASSVSGGRQETQYF

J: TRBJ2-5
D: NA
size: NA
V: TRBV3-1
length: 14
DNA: TGTGCCAGCAGCCAAGGCTTCGCGGGGGCGGCCCAGTACTTC
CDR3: CASSQGFAGAAQYF

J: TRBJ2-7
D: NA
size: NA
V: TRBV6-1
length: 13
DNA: TGTGCCACCGGGATAGCGAGCTCCTACGAGCAGTACTTC
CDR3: CATGIASSYEQYF

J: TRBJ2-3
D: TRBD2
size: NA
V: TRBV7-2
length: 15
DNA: TGTGCCAGCAGCTCGACTAGCGGGGGACCAGATACGCAGTATTTT
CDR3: CASSSTSGGPDTQYF

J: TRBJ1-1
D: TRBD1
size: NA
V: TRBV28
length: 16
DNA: TGTGCCAGCAGGCGACCGGGACAGGGTTTAGACACTGAAGCTTTCTTT
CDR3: CASRRPGQGLDTEAFF

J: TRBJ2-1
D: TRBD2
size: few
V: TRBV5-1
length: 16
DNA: TGCGCCAGCAGCTACTATCTAGCGGGGGGGCACAATGAGCAGTTCTTC
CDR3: CASSYYLAGGHNEQFF

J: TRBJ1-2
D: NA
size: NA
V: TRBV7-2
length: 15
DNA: TGTGCCAGCAGCCCGAGACGGTGGATGGTGGACGGCTACACCTTC
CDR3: CASSPRRWMVDGYTF

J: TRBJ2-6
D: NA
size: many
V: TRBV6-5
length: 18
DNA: TGTGCCAGCAGGAACAGGCCGGGGGCTATCTCTGGGGCCAACGTCCTGACTTTC
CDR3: CASRNRPGAISGANVLTF